Sequencing of this T cell receptor beta chain was carried out in a study of blood T cell repertoires in COVID-19. In the original workflow: Estimation of nucleated cell counts relied on the amplification of reference gene primers. Clones were sequenced by immunoSEQ multiplex PCR, and TCRdb holds only the in-frame ones, with some missing. V and J calls and clone size are as listed in that table; D and trimming were resolved from the DNA. The sample holds about 130,000 clones, about 88% seen once. The V gene end was trimmed by 1 base and the J gene end by 1 base; junction bases not matched to a gene: 5. Germline V lookup: CDR1 LNHNV, CDR2 YYDKDF (reference sequence). The CDR3 is made up of 16 amino acids.

The source material was PBMCs or T cells enriched from blood (not recorded which). The chain is built from TRBV15 and TRBJ1-1; 8 positions match TRBD1. This sequence originates from a woman aged 45-60 years who had recovered from COVID-19. The CDR3 protein is CATSRGGQGANTEAFF. For the CDR3, the DNA is TGTGCCACCAGCAGAGGAGGCCAGGGGGCGAACACTGAAGCTTTCTTT. The full variable domain, with the rest looked up from reference TRBV15 and TRBJ1-1, is DAMVIQNPRYQVTQFGKPVTLSCSQTLNHNVMYWYQQKSSQAPKLLFHYYDKDFNNEADTPDNFQSRRPNTSFCFLDIRSPGLGDTAMYLCATSRGGQGANTEAFFGQGTRLTVV.